The entry below gives a single T cell receptor (beta chain) sequence along with its context. Its cognate antigen has yet to be identified. No much larger clone exists at a distance of one base, and base qualities are not known. The data are from a study of T cell responses to AZD1222 COVID-19 vaccine (dated by TCRdb to the early 2020s). In the study overall: AZD1222 recipients whose second dose came at about 4 weeks and those whose second dose came at about 12 weeks were combined into one group, since spike-specific TCR depth and breadth did not differ between the two schedules. A total of 230 to 250 trial participants underwent TCR sequencing, of whom around 210 had received two doses of AZD1222 and roughly 26 had received two doses of the MenACWY control vaccine. Trial participants were enrolled by age into subgroups of 18-55, 56-69 and 70-plus years, and 148, 28 and 57 TCR-sequenced participants, respectively, were included in these subgroups. Beyond this particular receptor, the publication reports: The vaccine-associated CD4 TCRs covered the entire spike protein, and the dominant responses fell in regions 160-218 and 743-854. Participants were mostly white British and included more females than males, and it was suggested by the authors that clonal diversity may have been underestimated. Conclusions about previously exposed vaccinees are limited, since just five or six AZD1222 recipients were seropositive for SARS-CoV-2 at baseline. After two AZD1222 doses, both the breadth and the depth of spike-specific TCRs were significantly higher than at day 0 and than in MenACWY recipients. Because no day 14 peak-response samples were available, the repertoires could be characterized only after the peak T cell response. The 56-69-year group was small, and its depth increase did not reach significance, likely because of low power. Nearly half of unique spike-specific TCRs reportedly recognized epitopes outside regions mutated in the B.1.351 and B.1.1.7 variants.

In the germline V gene (reference sequence), CDR1 corresponds to LNHNV and CDR2 to YYDKDF. Inclusive of the bounding cysteine and phenylalanine, the CDR3 is 12 residues long. Only the CDR3 DNA is retained, 36 bases long and in frame from the first base. Trimming at the junction amounts to 0 bases on V and 4 bases on J, and the germline ends lie 3 bases apart. The CDR3 regions of human TCRbeta chains were subjected to immunosequencing. The paper's processing steps were these. Repertoire TCRs were matched against a reference library of SARS-CoV-2-specific TCRs generated with the MIRA antigen-specificity platform. Breadth was defined as the fraction of unique TCRs that were SARS-CoV-2-associated, and depth was defined as the fraction of total T cells that were SARS-CoV-2-associated. Using the MIRA data, each spike-specific TCR was assigned both to the spike region to which the TCR was reactive and to a CD4 or CD8 class. Log10-transformed breadth and depth values were compared by one-way ANOVA with Sidak's multiple comparisons tests. In TCRdb, the immuneACCESS table is reduced to in-frame sequences with V and J assigned. These tables do not hold every clone; where another copy was compared, an unresolved V gene accounts for under half, and the others remain unexplained. The V and J calls and the clone size are those of that table, but D and trimming were determined from the DNA. This sample gives 99,000 or so clones in total; approximately 89% of them show up just once. 18% of the sample rests with the top ten.

According to the study, the label for this sample's time point signals: baseline before first vaccination. The vaccinee samples were drawn from two UK trials, COV001 and COV002, one of which was a single-blind randomized controlled phase 2/3 trial testing AZD1222 (ChAdOx1 nCoV-19) in healthy adults. Trial participant PBMC samples were collected at day 0 and day 28 after the second dose for TCRbeta chain sequencing. The receptor comes from an adult in good health. The material sequenced was peripheral blood, taken on day 0 of AZD1222 vaccination. The V and J genes are TRBV15 and TRBJ1-2; no confident D gene assignment can be made. The CDR3 corresponds to CATSRDGYGYTF. The sequenced DNA is TGTGCCACCAGCAGAGATGGCTATGGCTACACCTTC.